The T cell receptor beta chain under discussion was sequenced for a study of blood T cells in healthy people across ages. Whole-study results and caveats: Researchers deemed the diversity estimates from one million T cells underestimates.

A sample-barcoded 5' primer and a J-beta primer mix were used in a second PCR of roughly 7 to 12 cycles. TCRdb reprocessed the 5' RACE reads with MiXCR, giving one entry per CDR3 protein. Of 1 million or so distinct CDR3 sequences detected, approximately 25% appear once; the ten largest clones hold 0.65% to 0.75%. This clonotype was seen a handful of times. The antigen remains undetermined. Germline loops: CDR1 SGHTA, CDR2 FQGNSA. Trimming took 1 base from V and 2 from J, leaving 12 bases between them. The CDR3 loop spans 15 amino acids. The sample also formed part of further work on T cells of mothers and their children.

Sequencing was performed on blood. This sequence originates from a girl aged 2 to 9 in good health. This sequence joins TRBV7-2 and TRBJ2-7, with D hard to call. The CDR3 spells CASSLGTSAPYEQYF. The CDR3 region has the DNA TGTGCCAGCAGCTTAGGGACGTCGGCTCCCTACGAGCAGTACTTC.